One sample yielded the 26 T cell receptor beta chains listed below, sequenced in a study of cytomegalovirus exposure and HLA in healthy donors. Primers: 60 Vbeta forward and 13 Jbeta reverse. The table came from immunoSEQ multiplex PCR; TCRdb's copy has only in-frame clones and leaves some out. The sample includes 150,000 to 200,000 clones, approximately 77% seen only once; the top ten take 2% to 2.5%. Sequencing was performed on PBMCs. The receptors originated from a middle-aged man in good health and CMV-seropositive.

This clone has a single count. The CDR3 loop is CASSSGTASGYEQYF. CDR3 DNA sequence: TGCGCCAGCAGCTCAGGGACAGCTTCTGGCTACGAGCAGTACTTC. The gene calls are TRBV5-1 and TRBJ2-7; TRBD1 matches at 7 bases. Germline assignment: CDR1 SGHRS and CDR2 YFSETQ. This CDR3 is built from 15 residues. The J segment lost 3 bases and the V segment lost 3 bases, leaving 9 bases of the junction unmatched.

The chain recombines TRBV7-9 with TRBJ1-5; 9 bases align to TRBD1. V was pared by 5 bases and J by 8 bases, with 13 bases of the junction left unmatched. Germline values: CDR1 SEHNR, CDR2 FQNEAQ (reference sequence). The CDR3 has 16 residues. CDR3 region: CASSPGFGTGSKPQHF. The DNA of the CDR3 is TGTGCCAGCAGCCCCGGTTTCGGGACAGGGAGCAAGCCCCAGCATTTT.

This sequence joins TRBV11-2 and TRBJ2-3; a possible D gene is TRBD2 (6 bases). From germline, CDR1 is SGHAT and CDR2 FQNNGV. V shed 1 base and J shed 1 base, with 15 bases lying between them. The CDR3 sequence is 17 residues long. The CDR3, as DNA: TGTGCCAGCAGCTTAGTAACCGGGGGACGTGGCACAGATACGCAGTATTTT. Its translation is CASSLVTGGRGTDTQYF.

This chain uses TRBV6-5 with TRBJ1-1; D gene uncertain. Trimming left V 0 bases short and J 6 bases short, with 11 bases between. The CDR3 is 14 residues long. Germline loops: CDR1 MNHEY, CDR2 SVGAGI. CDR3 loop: CASSYSTEWAEAFF. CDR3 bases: TGTGCCAGCAGTTACTCGACTGAATGGGCTGAAGCTTTCTTT.

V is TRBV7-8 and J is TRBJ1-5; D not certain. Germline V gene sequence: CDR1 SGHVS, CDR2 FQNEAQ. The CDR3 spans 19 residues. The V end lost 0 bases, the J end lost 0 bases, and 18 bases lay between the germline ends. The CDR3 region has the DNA TGTGCCAGCAGCTTAGCGCGGAGGGCCGAGCGACATAGCAATCAGCCCCAGCATTTT. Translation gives CASSLARRAERHSNQPQHF.

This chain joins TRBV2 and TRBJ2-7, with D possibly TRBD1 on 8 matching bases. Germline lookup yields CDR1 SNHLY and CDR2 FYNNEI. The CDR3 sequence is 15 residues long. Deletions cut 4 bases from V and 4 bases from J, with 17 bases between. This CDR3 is CASSVQGGGSYEQYF. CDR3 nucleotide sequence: TGTGCCAGCAGTGTACAGGGGGGGGGTTCTTACGAGCAGTACTTC.

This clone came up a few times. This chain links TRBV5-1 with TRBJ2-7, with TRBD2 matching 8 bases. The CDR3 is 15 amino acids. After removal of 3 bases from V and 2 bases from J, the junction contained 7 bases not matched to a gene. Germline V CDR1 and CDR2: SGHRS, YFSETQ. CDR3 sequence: CASSWGLVEPYEQYF. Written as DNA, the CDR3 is TGCGCCAGCAGCTGGGGACTAGTAGAACCCTACGAGCAGTACTTC. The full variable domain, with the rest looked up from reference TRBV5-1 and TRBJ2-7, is KAGVTQTPRYLIKTRGQQVTLSCSPISGHRSVSWYQQTPGQGLQFLFEYFSETQRNKGNFPGRFSGRQFSNSRSEMNVSTLELGDSALYLCASSWGLVEPYEQYFGPGTRLTVT.

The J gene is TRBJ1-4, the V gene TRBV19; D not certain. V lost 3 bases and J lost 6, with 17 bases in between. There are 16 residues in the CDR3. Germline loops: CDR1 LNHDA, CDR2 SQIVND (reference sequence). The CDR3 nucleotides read TGTGCCAGTAGTATGGGCCTCAGAGGGCCTTATGAAAAACTGTTTTTT. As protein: CASSMGLRGPYEKLFF.

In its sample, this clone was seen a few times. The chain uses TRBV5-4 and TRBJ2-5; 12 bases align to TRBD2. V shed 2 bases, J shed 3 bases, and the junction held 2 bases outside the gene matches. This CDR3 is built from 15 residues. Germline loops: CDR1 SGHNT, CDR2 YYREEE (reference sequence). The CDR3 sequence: CASSLGLAGKETQYF. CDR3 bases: TGTGCCAGCAGCTTAGGACTAGCGGGAAAAGAGACCCAGTACTTC.

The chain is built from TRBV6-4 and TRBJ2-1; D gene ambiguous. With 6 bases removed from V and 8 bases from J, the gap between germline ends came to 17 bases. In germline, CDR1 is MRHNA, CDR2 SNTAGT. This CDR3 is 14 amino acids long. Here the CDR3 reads CASRGPPPRDEQFF. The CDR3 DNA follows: TGTGCCAGCAGAGGCCCACCTCCCCGGGATGAGCAGTTCTTC.

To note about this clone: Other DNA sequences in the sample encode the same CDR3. The CDR3 DNA sequence: TGTGCCAGCAGCTTAGCTGGACCCATCAGGGCCGAAGCTTTCTTT. It yields the protein CASSLAGPIRAEAFF. The chain employs TRBV7-2 and TRBJ1-1, with a weak D call TRBD1 (5 bases). V lost 0 bases to trimming and J lost 8 bases, with 16 bases between them. In germline, CDR1 is SGHTA, CDR2 FQGNSA. The CDR3 has 15 amino acids.

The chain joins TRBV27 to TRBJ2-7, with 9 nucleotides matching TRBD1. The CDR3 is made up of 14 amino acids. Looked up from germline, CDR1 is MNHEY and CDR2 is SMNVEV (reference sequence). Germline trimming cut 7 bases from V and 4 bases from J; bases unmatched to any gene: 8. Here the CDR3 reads CASMSTGGWYEQYF. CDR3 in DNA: TGTGCCAGCATGTCAACAGGGGGCTGGTACGAGCAGTACTTC.

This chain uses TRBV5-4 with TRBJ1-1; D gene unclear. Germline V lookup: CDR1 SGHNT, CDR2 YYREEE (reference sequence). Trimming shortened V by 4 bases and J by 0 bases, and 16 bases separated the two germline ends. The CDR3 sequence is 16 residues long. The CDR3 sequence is CASSAPFTNMNTEAFF. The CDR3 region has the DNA TGTGCCAGCAGCGCCCCCTTCACTAACATGAACACTGAAGCTTTCTTT.

The CDR3 is CASSYSGTGRYEQYF. The CDR3 nucleotides read TGTGCCAGCAGTTACTCGGGGACAGGGAGATACGAGCAGTACTTC. The chain carries TRBV6-5 and TRBJ2-7, with TRBD1 matching over 9 bases. This CDR3 spans 15 amino acids. Trimming at V came to 0 bases and at J to 4 bases, leaving 4 bases not matched to a gene. The germline gives CDR1 MNHEY, CDR2 SVGAGI.

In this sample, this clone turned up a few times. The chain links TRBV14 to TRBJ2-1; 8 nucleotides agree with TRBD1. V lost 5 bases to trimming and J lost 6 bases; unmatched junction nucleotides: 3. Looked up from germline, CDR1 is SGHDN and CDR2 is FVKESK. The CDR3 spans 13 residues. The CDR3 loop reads CASSADRGNEQFF. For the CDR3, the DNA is TGTGCCAGCAGCGCAGACAGGGGCAATGAGCAGTTCTTC.

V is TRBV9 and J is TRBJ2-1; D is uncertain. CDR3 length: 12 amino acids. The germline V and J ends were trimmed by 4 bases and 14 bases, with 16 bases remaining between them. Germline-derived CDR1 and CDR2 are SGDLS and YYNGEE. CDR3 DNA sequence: TGTGCCAGCAGCCCAGCCCCCGAGGTGGAGTTCTTC. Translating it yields CASSPAPEVEFF.

CDR3 bases: TGTGCCAGTGTCAAGACCCGGGACACGTACTACGAGCAGTACTTC. This translates into CASVKTRDTYYEQYF. V and J are TRBV2 and TRBJ2-7; D is perhaps TRBD1 (6 bases). The CDR3 is made up of 15 amino acids. The germline gives CDR1 SNHLY, CDR2 FYNNEI. V lost 9 bases, J lost 3 bases, and 21 bases lay in between.

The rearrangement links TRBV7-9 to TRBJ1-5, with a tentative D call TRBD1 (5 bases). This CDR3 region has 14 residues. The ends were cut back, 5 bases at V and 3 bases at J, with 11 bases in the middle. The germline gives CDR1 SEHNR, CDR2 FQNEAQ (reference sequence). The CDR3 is CASSTGGVNQPQHF. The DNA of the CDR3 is TGTGCCAGCAGCACTGGAGGGGTCAATCAGCCCCAGCATTTT. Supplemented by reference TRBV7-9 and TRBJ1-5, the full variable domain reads DTGVSQNPRHKITKRGQNVTFRCDPISEHNRLYWYRQTLGQGPEFLTYFQNEAQLEKSRLLSDRFSAERPKGSFSTLEIQRTEQGDSAMYLCASSTGGVNQPQHFGDGTRLSIL.

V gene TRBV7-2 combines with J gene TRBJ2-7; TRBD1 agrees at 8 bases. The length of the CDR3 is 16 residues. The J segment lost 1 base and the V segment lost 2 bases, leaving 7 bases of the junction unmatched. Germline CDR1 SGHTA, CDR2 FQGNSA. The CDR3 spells CASSLQGAFMSYEQYF. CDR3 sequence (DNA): TGTGCCAGCAGCTTACAGGGGGCGTTTATGTCCTACGAGCAGTACTTC.

The CDR3 nucleotides are TGTGCCAGCACCCCGAGACTAGCCTACGAGCAGTACTTC. Residues: CASTPRLAYEQYF. The gene calls are TRBV6-5 and TRBJ2-5; D possibly corresponds to TRBD2 (6 bases). The J call is uncertain, as TRBJ2-7 better fits the DNA end. The germline V gene has CDR1 MNHEY and CDR2 SVGAGI. CDR3 length equals 13 residues.

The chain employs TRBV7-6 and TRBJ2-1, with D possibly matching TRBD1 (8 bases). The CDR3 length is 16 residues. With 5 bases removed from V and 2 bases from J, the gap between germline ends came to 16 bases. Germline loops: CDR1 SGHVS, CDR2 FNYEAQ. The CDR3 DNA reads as TGTGCCAGCAGCACCATCACAGGGGGGGCCTACAATGAGCAGTTCTTC. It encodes CASSTITGGAYNEQFF. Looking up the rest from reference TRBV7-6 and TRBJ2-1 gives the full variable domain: GAGVSQSPRYKVTKRGQDVALRCDPISGHVSLYWYRQALGQGPEFLTYFNYEAQQDKSGLPNDRFSAERPEGSISTLTIQRTEQRDSAMYRCASSTITGGAYNEQFFGPGTRLTVL.

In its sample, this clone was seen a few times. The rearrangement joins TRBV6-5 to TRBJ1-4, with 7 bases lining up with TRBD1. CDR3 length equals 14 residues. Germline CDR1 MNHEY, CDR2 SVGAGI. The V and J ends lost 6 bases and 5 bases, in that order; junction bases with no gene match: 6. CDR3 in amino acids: CASREGAMNEKLFF. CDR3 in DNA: TGTGCCAGCAGGGAGGGGGCGATGAATGAAAAACTGTTTTTT.

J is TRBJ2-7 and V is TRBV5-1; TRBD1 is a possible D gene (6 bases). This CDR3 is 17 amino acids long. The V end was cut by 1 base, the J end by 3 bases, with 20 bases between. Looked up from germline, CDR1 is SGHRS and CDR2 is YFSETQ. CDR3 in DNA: TGCGCCAGCAGCTTGACTCAGGGCACAGGGATGAGCTACGAGCAGTACTTC. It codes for CASSLTQGTGMSYEQYF.

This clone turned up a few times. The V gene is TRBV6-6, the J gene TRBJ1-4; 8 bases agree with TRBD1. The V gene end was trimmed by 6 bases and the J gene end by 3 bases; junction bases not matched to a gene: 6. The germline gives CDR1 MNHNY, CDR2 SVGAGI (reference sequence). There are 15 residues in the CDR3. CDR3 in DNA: TGTGCCAGCAGGCGACAGGGGTGGTCTAATGAAAAACTGTTTTTT. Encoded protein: CASRRQGWSNEKLFF.

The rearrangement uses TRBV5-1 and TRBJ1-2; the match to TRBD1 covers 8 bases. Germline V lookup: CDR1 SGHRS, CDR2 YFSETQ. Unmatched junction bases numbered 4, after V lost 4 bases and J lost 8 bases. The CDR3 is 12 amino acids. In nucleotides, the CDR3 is TGCGCCAGCAGCCCGGACAGGGCAGGCTACACCTTC. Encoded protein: CASSPDRAGYTF.

The CDR3 reads CASGLGTSGKQFF. The DNA of the CDR3 is TGTGCTAGTGGTTTAGGGACTAGCGGAAAGCAGTTCTTC. The chain carries TRBV12-5 and TRBJ2-1, with 11 bases fitting TRBD2. This CDR3 region has 13 residues. Germline assignment: CDR1 LGHNT and CDR2 FRNRAP. V lost 3 bases and J lost 11; bases outside the gene matches: 3.